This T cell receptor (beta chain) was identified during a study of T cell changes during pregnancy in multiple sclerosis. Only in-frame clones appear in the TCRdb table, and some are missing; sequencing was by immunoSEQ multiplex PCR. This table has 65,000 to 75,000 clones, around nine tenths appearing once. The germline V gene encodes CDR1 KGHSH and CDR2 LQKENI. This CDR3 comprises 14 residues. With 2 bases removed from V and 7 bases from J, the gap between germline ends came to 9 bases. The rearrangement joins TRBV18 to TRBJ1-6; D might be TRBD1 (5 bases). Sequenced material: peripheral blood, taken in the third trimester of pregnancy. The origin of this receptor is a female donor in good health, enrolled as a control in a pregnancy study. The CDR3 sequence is CASSPAGLNSPLHF. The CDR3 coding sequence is TGTGCCAGCTCACCAGCAGGGCTAAATTCACCCCTCCACTTT.